This entry features one T cell receptor (beta chain) sequence. The antigen is not known. This entry is derived from a study of cytomegalovirus exposure and HLA in healthy donors. In the study overall: Earlier sequencing of some 190 million T cells yielded 100 million to 140 million unique TCR beta sequences.

Points from the study as a whole: Cytomegalovirus association was listed for approximately 160 TCR beta chains.

This CDR3 contains 15 residues. The germline V gene encodes CDR1 SGHVS and CDR2 FQNEAQ. V shed 3 bases, J shed 7 bases, and the junction held 12 bases outside the gene matches. Each of the donors was a healthy bone marrow donor. Researchers ran the PCR with 60 Vbeta and 13 Jbeta primers. Per the original data handling: Among the unique TCR beta chains that a later analysis counted, about 81 million in all, roughly 9.9 million were shared. TCRdb's table, derived via immunoSEQ multiplex PCR, lists solely in-frame clones and lacks some. V, J and clone size are those of that table, while D and trimming were read from the DNA. Here the sample spans 150,000 to 200,000 clones, 70% to 90% being singletons.

The sample comprised PBMCs. This receptor was obtained from a woman aged 18-29 years in good health and CMV-seronegative. This chain uses TRBV7-8 with TRBJ2-7, with 7 bases fitting TRBD2. The chain's CDR3 is CASSFREANEGEQYF. In nucleotides, the CDR3 is TGTGCCAGCAGCTTTCGGGAGGCCAACGAGGGGGAGCAGTACTTC.